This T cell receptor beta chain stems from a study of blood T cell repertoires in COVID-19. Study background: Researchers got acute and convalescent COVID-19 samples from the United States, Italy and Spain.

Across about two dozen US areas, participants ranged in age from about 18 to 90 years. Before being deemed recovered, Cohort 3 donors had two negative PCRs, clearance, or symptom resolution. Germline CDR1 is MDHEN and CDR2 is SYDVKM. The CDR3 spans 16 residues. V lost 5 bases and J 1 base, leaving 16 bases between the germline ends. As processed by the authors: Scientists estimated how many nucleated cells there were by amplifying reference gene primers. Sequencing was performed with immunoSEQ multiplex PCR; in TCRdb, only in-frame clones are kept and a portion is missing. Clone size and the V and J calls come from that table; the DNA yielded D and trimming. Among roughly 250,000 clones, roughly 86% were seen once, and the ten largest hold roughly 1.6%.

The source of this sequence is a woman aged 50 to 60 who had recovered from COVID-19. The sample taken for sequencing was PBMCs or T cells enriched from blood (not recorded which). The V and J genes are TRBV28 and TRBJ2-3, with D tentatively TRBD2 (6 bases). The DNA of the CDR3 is TGTGCCAGCAGTCCCCTTACTAGCTCCGGCACAGATACGCAGTATTTT. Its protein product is CASSPLTSSGTDTQYF.